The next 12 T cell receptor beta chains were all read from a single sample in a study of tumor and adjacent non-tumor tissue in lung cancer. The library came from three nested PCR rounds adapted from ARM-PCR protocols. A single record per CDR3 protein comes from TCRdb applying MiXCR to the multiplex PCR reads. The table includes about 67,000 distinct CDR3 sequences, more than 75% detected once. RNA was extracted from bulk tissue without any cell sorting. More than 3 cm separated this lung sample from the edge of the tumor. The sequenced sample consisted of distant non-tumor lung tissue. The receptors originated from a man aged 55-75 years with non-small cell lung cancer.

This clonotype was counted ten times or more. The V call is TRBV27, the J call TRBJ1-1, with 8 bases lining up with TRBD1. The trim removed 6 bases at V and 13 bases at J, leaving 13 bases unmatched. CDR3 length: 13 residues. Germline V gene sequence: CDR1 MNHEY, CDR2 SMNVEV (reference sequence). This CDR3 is CASREGGGGQGFF. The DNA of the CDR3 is TGTGCCAGCAGGGAAGGCGGTGGCGGACAGGGTTTCTTT.

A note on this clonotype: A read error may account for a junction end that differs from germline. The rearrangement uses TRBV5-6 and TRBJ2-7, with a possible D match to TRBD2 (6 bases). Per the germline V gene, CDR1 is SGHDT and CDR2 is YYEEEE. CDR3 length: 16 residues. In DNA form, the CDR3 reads TGTGCCAACAGCTTGGCGGGCGGGGCCGTCTCCTACGGGCAGTACTTC. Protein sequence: CANSLAGGAVSYGQYF.

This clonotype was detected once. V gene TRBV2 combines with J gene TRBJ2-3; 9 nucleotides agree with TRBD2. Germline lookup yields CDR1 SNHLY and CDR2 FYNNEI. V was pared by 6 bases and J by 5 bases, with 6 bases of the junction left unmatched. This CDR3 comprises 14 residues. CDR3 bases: TGTGCCAGCAGGACTAGCGGTTATGTAGATACGCAGTATTTT. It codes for CASRTSGYVDTQYF.

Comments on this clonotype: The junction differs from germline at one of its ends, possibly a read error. The CDR3 nucleotides read TGTGCCAGCAGTGAGGACAACTACAAGCAGTACTTC. It encodes CASSEDNYKQYF. J is TRBJ2-7 and V is TRBV6-1; possible D gene TRBD1, 5 bases. The CDR3 length is 12 residues. CDR1 is MNHNS, CDR2 SASEGT, per germline.

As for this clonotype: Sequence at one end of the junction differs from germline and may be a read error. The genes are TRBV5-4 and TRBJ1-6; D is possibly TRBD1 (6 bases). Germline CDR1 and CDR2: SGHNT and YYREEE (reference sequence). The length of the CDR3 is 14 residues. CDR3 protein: CISGIQGRNSPPHF. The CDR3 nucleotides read TGTATCAGCGGCATACAGGGCCGGAATTCACCCCCCCACTTT. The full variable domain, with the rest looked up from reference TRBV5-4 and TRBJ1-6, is ETGVTQSPTHLIKTRGQQVTLRCSSQSGHNTVSWYQQALGQGPQFIFQYYREEENGRGNFPPRFSGLQFPNYSSELNVNALELDDSALYLCISGIQGRNSPPHFGNGTRLTVT.

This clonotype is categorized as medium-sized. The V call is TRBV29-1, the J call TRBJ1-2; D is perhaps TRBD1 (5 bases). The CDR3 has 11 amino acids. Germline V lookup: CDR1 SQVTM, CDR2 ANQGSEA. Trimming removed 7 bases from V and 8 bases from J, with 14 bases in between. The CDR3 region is CSARFEGGYTF. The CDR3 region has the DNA TGCAGCGCTAGATTCGAGGGGGGCTACACCTTC.

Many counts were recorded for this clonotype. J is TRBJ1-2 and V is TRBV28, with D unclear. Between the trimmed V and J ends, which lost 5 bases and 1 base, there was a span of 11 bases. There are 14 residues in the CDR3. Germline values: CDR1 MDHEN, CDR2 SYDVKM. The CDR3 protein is CASSERTVNYGYTF. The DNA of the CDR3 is TGTGCCAGCAGTGAGAGGACGGTTAACTATGGCTACACCTTC.

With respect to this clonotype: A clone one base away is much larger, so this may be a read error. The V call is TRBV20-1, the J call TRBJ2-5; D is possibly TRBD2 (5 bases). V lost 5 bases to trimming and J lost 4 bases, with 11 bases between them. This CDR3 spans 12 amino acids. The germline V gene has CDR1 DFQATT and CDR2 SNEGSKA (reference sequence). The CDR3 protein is CSAEEDGETQYF. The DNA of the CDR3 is TGCAGTGCTGAGGAGGATGGAGAGACCCAGTACTTC.

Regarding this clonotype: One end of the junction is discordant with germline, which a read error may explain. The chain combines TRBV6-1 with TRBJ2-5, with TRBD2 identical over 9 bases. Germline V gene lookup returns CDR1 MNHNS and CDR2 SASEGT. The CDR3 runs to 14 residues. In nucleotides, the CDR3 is TGTGTCGTTAGCGGGAGACCGGCACAAGAGGCCCAGTACTTC. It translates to CVVSGRPAQEAQYF.

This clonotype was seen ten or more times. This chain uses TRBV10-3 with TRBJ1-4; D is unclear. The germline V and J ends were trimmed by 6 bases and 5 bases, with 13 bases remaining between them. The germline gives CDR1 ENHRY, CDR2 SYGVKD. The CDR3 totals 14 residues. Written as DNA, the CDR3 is TGTGCCATCAGCGTCGCCCCCTCAAATGAAAAACTGTTTTTT. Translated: CAISVAPSNEKLFF.

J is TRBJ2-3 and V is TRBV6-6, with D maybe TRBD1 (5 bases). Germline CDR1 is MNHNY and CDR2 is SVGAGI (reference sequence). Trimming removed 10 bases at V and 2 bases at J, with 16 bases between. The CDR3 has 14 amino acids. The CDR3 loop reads CANTEDSITDTQYF. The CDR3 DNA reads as TGTGCCAACACCGAAGACAGTATCACAGATACGCAGTATTTT.

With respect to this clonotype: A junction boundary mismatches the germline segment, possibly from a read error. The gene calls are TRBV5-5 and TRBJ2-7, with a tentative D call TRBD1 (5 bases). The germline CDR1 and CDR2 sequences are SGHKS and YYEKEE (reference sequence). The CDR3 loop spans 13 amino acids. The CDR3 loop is CAISRTGFDEQYF. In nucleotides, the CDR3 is TGTGCCATCAGCCGAACAGGATTTGACGAGCAGTACTTC.